The 29 T cell receptor beta chains presented below share a single source sample, sequenced in a study of shared clonotypes between healthy human individuals. Data came from immunoSEQ multiplex PCR; TCRdb stores just in-frame clones and leaves some out. The table records 2,500,000 or so clones, about nine tenths of them present only once. Sequencing was carried out using naive CD4+ T cells from PBMCs. Subset defined: CD45RA+ positively selected. The receptors were gathered from a young man in good health. Some clones in this sample may be carry-over from other donors' samples.

J is TRBJ2-7 and V is TRBV11-2; possible D gene TRBD1, 5 bases. This CDR3 has 15 residues. Germline V gene lookup returns CDR1 SGHAT and CDR2 FQNNGV. Trimming cost V 0 bases and J 2 bases, with 11 bases left between them. CDR3 coding DNA: TGTGCCAGCAGCTTAGATCAGGTGACAGCCTACGAGCAGTACTTC. Residues: CASSLDQVTAYEQYF.

This clone was counted only a few times. Other DNA sequences in this sample translate to the same CDR3. The chain joins TRBV6-5 to TRBJ1-1; D gene uncertain. This CDR3 has 14 amino acids. The V end was cut by 0 bases, the J end by 0 bases, with 5 bases between. Germline V gene lookup returns CDR1 MNHEY and CDR2 SVGAGI. CDR3 sequence (DNA): TGTGCCAGCAGTTACTCGAAGCTGAACACTGAAGCTTTCTTT. Translation gives CASSYSKLNTEAFF.

The chain has TRBV30 and TRBJ1-4; 7 bases are shared with TRBD1. The CDR3 spans 14 residues. Per the germline V gene, CDR1 is GTSNPN and CDR2 is SVGIG (reference sequence). J was trimmed by 7 bases and V by 4 bases; bases with no gene match: 9. CDR3 bases: TGTGCCTGGACTCTCGCAGGGGGTGCTGAAAAACTGTTTTTT. Protein: CAWTLAGGAEKLFF.

This clone was seen a single time. The chain joins TRBV7-2 to TRBJ2-7; 7 bases map to TRBD2. The CDR3 is made up of 13 amino acids. Germline CDR1 and CDR2: SGHTA and FQGNSA. The V gene end was trimmed by 1 base and the J gene end by 7 bases; junction bases not matched to a gene: 4. The CDR3 DNA is TGTGCCAGCAGCTTAGGCAGGGAGGGTGAGCAGTACTTC. Protein sequence: CASSLGREGEQYF.

The CDR3 DNA is TGTGCCAGCAGCACCCTATACCGGGACCGCCCCTACAATGAGCAGTTCTTC. Protein: CASSTLYRDRPYNEQFF. The V call is TRBV5-4, the J call TRBJ2-1; D may be TRBD1 or TRBD2 (5 bases each). The CDR3 length is 17 residues. Germline V gene lookup returns CDR1 SGHNT and CDR2 YYREEE (reference sequence). The V gene lost 4 bases and the J gene lost 2 bases, with 19 bases spanning the gap.

Details on this clone: Other DNA sequences of this sample code for an identical CDR3. The chain recombines TRBV7-3 with TRBJ1-5; possibly TRBD1 for D (5 bases). This CDR3 is 14 amino acids long. V lost 0 bases and J lost 4, with 7 bases in between. Looked up from germline, CDR1 is SGHTA and CDR2 is FQGTGA. The CDR3 DNA is TGTGCCAGCAGCTTAACGGGGGGGAATCAGCCCCAGCATTTT. Protein product: CASSLTGGNQPQHF.

V is TRBV2 and J is TRBJ1-2; D unresolved. Germline V CDR1 and CDR2: SNHLY, FYNNEI. V dropped 1 base and J dropped 13 bases, with 19 bases sitting between them. This CDR3 has 14 amino acids. Here the CDR3 reads CASSEDIGSQTPTF. The CDR3 DNA follows: TGTGCCAGCAGTGAAGATATTGGGTCCCAAACTCCCACCTTC.

This clone was detected only once. V is TRBV9 and J is TRBJ1-2, with 7 bases lining up with TRBD1. Germline CDR1 and CDR2: SGDLS and YYNGEE. The CDR3 sequence is 15 residues long. The trim removed 0 bases at V and 4 bases at J, leaving 6 bases unmatched. CDR3 coding DNA: TGTGCCAGCAGCGTAGCTGGGACAGATTCCTATGGCTACACCTTC. Translated: CASSVAGTDSYGYTF.

CDR3 sequence: CASSANRVTGELFF. As DNA, the CDR3 is TGTGCCAGCAGTGCCAACAGGGTTACCGGGGAGCTGTTTTTT. The J gene is TRBJ2-2, the V gene TRBV27; D possibly corresponds to TRBD1 (6 bases). V shed 5 bases and J shed 5 bases, with 12 bases lying between them. This CDR3 is 14 amino acids long. CDR1 MNHEY and CDR2 SMNVEV come from the germline V gene (reference sequence).

The chain combines TRBV12-5 with TRBJ2-1; D call uncertain. The germline gives CDR1 LGHNT, CDR2 FRNRAP. V lost 2 bases to trimming and J lost 4 bases, with 12 bases between them. The CDR3 extends over 15 amino acids. The CDR3 is CASGLSPALYNEQFF. The CDR3 DNA sequence: TGTGCTAGTGGTTTGAGTCCGGCGCTGTACAATGAGCAGTTCTTC. Full variable domain (outside the CDR3, taken from reference TRBV12-5 and TRBJ2-1): DARVTQTPRHKVTEMGQEVTMRCQPILGHNTVFWYRQTMMQGLELLAYFRNRAPLDDSGMPKDRFSAEMPDATLATLKIQPSEPRDSAVYFCASGLSPALYNEQFFGPGTRLTVL.

The rearrangement links TRBV28 to TRBJ1-2, with 9 bases identical to TRBD1. Per the germline V gene, CDR1 is MDHEN and CDR2 is SYDVKM. Germline trimming cut 7 bases from V and 3 bases from J; bases unmatched to any gene: 6. CDR3 size: 14 residues. The CDR3 DNA is TGTGCCAGCAACCTGGACAGGGGCCACTATGGCTACACCTTC. This translates into CASNLDRGHYGYTF.

This clone was observed once. The V call is TRBV5-1, the J call TRBJ2-3, with 7 bases aligning to TRBD1. Per germline, CDR1 SGHRS and CDR2 YFSETQ. J gave up 4 bases and V 0 bases, and 5 bases lay outside the gene matches. This CDR3 contains 15 residues. The chain's CDR3 is CASSLVRGQADTQYF. In DNA form, the CDR3 reads TGCGCCAGCAGCTTGGTTAGAGGACAGGCAGATACGCAGTATTTT.

V is TRBV2 and J is TRBJ2-5; D remains unclear. The V end lost 4 bases, the J end lost 1 base, and 4 bases lay between the germline ends. Per the germline V gene, CDR1 is SNHLY and CDR2 is FYNNEI. This CDR3 contains 12 residues. Here the CDR3 reads CASSVRQETQYF. DNA for the CDR3: TGTGCCAGCAGTGTGCGCCAAGAGACCCAGTACTTC.

To note about this clone: Other nucleotide sequences in the sample specify the same CDR3. The V call is TRBV9, the J call TRBJ2-5; D is possibly TRBD2 (5 bases). Germline assignment: CDR1 SGDLS and CDR2 YYNGEE. V lost 0 bases and J 1 base, leaving 7 bases between the germline ends. CDR3 length equals 14 residues. The CDR3 here is CASSVEGSQETQYF. Written as DNA, the CDR3 is TGTGCCAGCAGCGTAGAAGGGAGCCAAGAGACCCAGTACTTC.

This clone occurred once. The same CDR3 arises from other DNA sequences in this sample as well. V and J are TRBV18 and TRBJ1-1; D gene unclear. V was shortened by 6 bases and J by 2 bases, with 10 bases between the two germline ends. The germline V gene encodes CDR1 KGHSH and CDR2 LQKENI. This CDR3 has 13 amino acids. This chain's CDR3 is CASSPGGNTEAFF. Here the CDR3 DNA reads TGTGCCAGCTCCCCGGGCGGTAACACTGAAGCTTTCTTT.

The chain uses TRBV19 and TRBJ1-5; a possible D gene is TRBD1 (5 bases). V was shortened by 1 base and J by 8 bases, with 18 bases between the two germline ends. Germline V gene sequence: CDR1 LNHDA, CDR2 SQIVND (reference sequence). This CDR3 is built from 16 residues. CDR3 nucleotide sequence: TGTGCCAGTAGTATAGTTCTGGGGCGGCAGGGTAAGCCCCAGCATTTT. Translated, it gives CASSIVLGRQGKPQHF.

V and J are TRBV29-1 and TRBJ2-1; D gene uncertain. The CDR3 sequence is 15 residues long. CDR1 and CDR2 from the germline V gene are SQVTM and ANQGSEA. Between the trimmed V and J ends, which lost 3 bases and 0 bases, there was a span of 12 bases. CDR3 bases: TGCAGCGTTGATGAGTCCCATTACTCCTACAATGAGCAGTTCTTC. Translation: CSVDESHYSYNEQFF.

The V and J genes are TRBV18 and TRBJ2-6; TRBD1 matches at 8 bases. CDR1 KGHSH and CDR2 LQKENI come from the germline V gene. The CDR3 length is 16 residues. J gave up 4 bases and V 3 bases, and 5 bases lay outside the gene matches. CDR3 in DNA: TGTGCCAGCTCACCCCAGGGGGCGGCGGGGGCCAACGTCCTGACTTTC. Amino acids: CASSPQGAAGANVLTF.

The chain uses TRBV7-3 and TRBJ2-1; D call uncertain. Trimming removed 2 bases at V and 7 bases at J, with 12 bases between. Germline V gene lookup returns CDR1 SGHTA and CDR2 FQGTGA. The length of the CDR3 is 14 residues. This CDR3 reads CASSLRPERNEQFF. The CDR3 nucleotides read TGTGCCAGCAGCTTACGCCCTGAAAGGAATGAGCAGTTCTTC. Full variable domain (outside the CDR3, taken from reference TRBV7-3 and TRBJ2-1): GAGVSQTPSNKVTEKGKYVELRCDPISGHTALYWYRQSLGQGPEFLIYFQGTGAADDSGLPNDRFFAVRPEGSVSTLKIQRTERGDSAVYLCASSLRPERNEQFFGPGTRLTVL.

The chain employs TRBV28 and TRBJ1-4; 7 nucleotides agree with TRBD1. This CDR3 contains 15 residues. CDR1 is MDHEN and CDR2 is SYDVKM in the germline V gene. J gave up 0 bases and V 7 bases, and 5 bases lay outside the gene matches. In DNA, the CDR3 is TGTGCCAGCAATTTCCAGGGGGCAACTAATGAAAAACTGTTTTTT. This encodes CASNFQGATNEKLFF.

This rearrangement joins TRBV19 to TRBJ1-4; TRBD1 matches 10 bases. This CDR3 is built from 16 residues. Per the germline V gene, CDR1 is LNHDA and CDR2 is SQIVND (reference sequence). V trimming: 8 bases; J trimming: 8 bases; junction bases outside the gene matches: 14. The CDR3 protein is CASGSGQGLVEEKLFF. CDR3 DNA: TGTGCCAGTGGATCGGGACAGGGGTTGGTCGAAGAAAAACTGTTTTTT.

CDR3 in DNA: TGTGCCAGTAGTACCCTTACAGGCACCTACGAGCAGTACTTC. This gives the protein CASSTLTGTYEQYF. The chain joins TRBV19 to TRBJ2-7; D is perhaps TRBD1 (5 bases). The germline V gene has CDR1 LNHDA and CDR2 SQIVND (reference sequence). Between the trimmed V and J ends, which lost 4 bases and 2 bases, there was a span of 12 bases. The CDR3 contains 14 residues.

The chain employs TRBV7-2 and TRBJ1-2; D perhaps matches TRBD1 (5 bases). CDR1 SGHTA and CDR2 FQGNSA come from the germline V gene. V shed 5 bases and J shed 2 bases, with 12 bases lying between them. This CDR3 is built from 14 residues. CDR3 amino acids: CASSQLRGNYGYTF. The CDR3 nucleotides are TGTGCCAGCAGCCAGTTACGGGGGAACTATGGCTACACCTTC.

This chain connects TRBV19 to TRBJ2-7; the match to TRBD2 covers 12 bases. CDR3 length: 17 amino acids. After removal of 4 bases from V and 5 bases from J, the junction contained 12 bases not matched to a gene. In germline, CDR1 is LNHDA, CDR2 SQIVND (reference sequence). CDR3 region: CASSTRWTSGNPHEQYF. CDR3 DNA: TGTGCCAGTAGTACCCGCTGGACTAGCGGGAACCCTCACGAGCAGTACTTC.

The rearrangement uses TRBV28 and TRBJ1-1; tentative D call: TRBD1 (6 bases). Germline V gene lookup returns CDR1 MDHEN and CDR2 SYDVKM. The length of the CDR3 is 14 residues. V lost 2 bases, J lost 4 bases, and 11 bases lay in between. CDR3 nucleotides: TGTGCCAGCAGTTTACTCTTAGGGGGCACTGAAGCTTTCTTT. As protein: CASSLLLGGTEAFF.

The chain has TRBV5-1 and TRBJ1-1; no firm D call. In germline, CDR1 is SGHRS, CDR2 YFSETQ. Trimming removed 0 bases from V and 0 bases from J, with 12 bases in between. The CDR3 has 16 amino acids. This chain's CDR3 is CASSLASVTLNTEAFF. CDR3 coding DNA: TGCGCCAGCAGCTTGGCCTCGGTAACCTTGAACACTGAAGCTTTCTTT.

The genes are TRBV12-5 and TRBJ2-2, with D tentatively TRBD1 (6 bases). V lost 8 bases to trimming and J lost 2 bases, with 9 bases between them. Germline assignment: CDR1 LGHNT and CDR2 FRNRAP. The CDR3 loop spans 13 amino acids. The CDR3 loop is CASLQGNTGELFF. DNA for the CDR3: TGTGCTAGTTTACAGGGTAACACCGGGGAGCTGTTTTTT.

The rearrangement uses TRBV6-1 and TRBJ2-7, with 10 nucleotides matching TRBD2. The CDR3 has 14 amino acids. From germline, CDR1 is MNHNS and CDR2 SASEGT. Trimming took 5 bases from V and 1 from J; bases not matched to a gene: 2. The CDR3 nucleotides are TGTGCCAGCAGTTTACTAGCGGGGTCCTACGAGCAGTACTTC. Its translation: CASSLLAGSYEQYF.

The rearrangement links TRBV7-2 to TRBJ1-1; the D gene is possibly TRBD1 (6 bases). The germline V gene encodes CDR1 SGHTA and CDR2 FQGNSA. CDR3 size: 15 residues. Trimming removed 5 bases at V and 1 base at J, with 14 bases between. CDR3 DNA: TGTGCCAGCAGCCCCCAGGGGACGGCGAACACTGAAGCTTTCTTT. It is translated as CASSPQGTANTEAFF. Drawing the rest from reference TRBV7-2 and TRBJ1-1, the complete variable domain is GAGVSQSPSNKVTEKGKDVELRCDPISGHTALYWYRQSLGQGLEFLIYFQGNSAPDKSGLPSDRFSAERTGGSVSTLTIQRTQQEDSAVYLCASSPQGTANTEAFFGQGTRLTVV.